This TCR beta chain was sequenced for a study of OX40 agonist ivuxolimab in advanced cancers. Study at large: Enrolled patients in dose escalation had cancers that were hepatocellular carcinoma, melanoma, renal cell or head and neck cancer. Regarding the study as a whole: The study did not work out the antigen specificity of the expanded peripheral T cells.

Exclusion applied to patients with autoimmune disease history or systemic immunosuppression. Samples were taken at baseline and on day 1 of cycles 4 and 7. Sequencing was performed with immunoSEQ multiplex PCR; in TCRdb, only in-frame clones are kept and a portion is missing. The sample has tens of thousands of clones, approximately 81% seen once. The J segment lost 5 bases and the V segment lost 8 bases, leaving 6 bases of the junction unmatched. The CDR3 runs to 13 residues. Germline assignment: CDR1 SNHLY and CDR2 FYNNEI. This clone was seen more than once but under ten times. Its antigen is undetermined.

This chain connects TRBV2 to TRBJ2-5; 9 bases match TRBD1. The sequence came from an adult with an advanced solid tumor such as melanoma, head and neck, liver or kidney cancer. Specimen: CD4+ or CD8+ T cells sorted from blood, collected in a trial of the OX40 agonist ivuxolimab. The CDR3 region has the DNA TGTGCCAGCTTCCGGGACAGGGTTGAGACCCAGTACTTC. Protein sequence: CASFRDRVETQYF. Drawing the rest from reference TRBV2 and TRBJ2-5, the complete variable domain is EPEVTQTPSHQVTQMGQEVILRCVPISNHLYFYWYRQILGQKVEFLVSFYNNEISEKSEIFDDQFSVERPDGSNFTLKIRSTKLEDSAMYFCASFRDRVETQYFGPGTRLLVL.